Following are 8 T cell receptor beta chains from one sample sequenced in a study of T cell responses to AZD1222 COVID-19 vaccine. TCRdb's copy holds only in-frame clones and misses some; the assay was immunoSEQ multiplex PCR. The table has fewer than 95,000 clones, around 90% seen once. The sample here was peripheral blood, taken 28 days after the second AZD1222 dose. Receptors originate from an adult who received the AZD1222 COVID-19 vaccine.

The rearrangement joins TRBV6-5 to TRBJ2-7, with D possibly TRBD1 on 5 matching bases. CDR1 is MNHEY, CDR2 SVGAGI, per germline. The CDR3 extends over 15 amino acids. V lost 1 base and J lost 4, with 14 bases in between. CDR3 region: CASSYFAGRNYEQYF. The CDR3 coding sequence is TGTGCCAGCAGTTACTTCGCAGGGCGGAATTACGAGCAGTACTTC.

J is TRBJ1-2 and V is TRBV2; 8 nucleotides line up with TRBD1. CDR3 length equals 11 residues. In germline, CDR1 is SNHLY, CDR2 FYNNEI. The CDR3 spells CAHRGRGLYTF. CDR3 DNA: TGTGCTCACCGCGGCAGGGGGCTGTACACCTTC.

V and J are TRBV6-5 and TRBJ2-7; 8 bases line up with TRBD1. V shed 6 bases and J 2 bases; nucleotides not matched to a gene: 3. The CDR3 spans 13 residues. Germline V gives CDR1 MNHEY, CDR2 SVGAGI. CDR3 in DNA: TGTGCCAGCAGGGGACAGGTCACCTACGAGCAGTACTTC. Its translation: CASRGQVTYEQYF.

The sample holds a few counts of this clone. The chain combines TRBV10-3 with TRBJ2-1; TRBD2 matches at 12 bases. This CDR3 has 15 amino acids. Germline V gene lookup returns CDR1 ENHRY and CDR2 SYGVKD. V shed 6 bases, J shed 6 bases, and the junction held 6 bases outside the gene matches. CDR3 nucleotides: TGTGCCATCAGGACCGCTAGCGGGAGGGCCAATGAGCAGTTCTTC. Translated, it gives CAIRTASGRANEQFF.

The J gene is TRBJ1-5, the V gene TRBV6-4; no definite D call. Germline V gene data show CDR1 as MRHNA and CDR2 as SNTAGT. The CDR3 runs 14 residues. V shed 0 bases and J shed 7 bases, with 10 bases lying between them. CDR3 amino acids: CASSDSSARQPQHF. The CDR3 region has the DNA TGTGCCAGCAGTGACTCATCGGCGAGGCAGCCCCAGCATTTT.

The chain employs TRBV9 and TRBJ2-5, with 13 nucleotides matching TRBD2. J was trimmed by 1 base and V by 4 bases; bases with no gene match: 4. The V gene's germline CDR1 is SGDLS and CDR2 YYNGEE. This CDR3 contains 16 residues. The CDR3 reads CASSTGTSGIQETQYF. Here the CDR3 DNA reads TGTGCCAGCAGCACCGGGACTAGCGGGATCCAAGAGACCCAGTACTTC.

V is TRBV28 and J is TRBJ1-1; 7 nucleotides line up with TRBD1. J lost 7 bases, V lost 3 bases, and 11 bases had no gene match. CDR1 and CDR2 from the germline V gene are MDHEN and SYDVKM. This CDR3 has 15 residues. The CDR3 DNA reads TGTGCCAGCAGTTTGGGGACAGAGGTTCGGAATGAAGCTTTCTTT. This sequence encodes CASSLGTEVRNEAFF.

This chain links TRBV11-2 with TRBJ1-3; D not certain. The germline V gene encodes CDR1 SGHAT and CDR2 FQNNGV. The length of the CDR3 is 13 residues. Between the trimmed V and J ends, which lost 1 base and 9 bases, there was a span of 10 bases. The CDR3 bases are TGTGCCAGCAGCTTAGCTCCCCGGGCCACCATATATTTT. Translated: CASSLAPRATIYF.